This T cell receptor beta chain was sequenced in a study of cytomegalovirus exposure and HLA in healthy donors (dated 2017 in TCRdb). With regard to the full study: According to an earlier analysis of several hundred of the donors, 200 million or so T cells yielded 117 million unique TCR beta sequences and approximately 300 Gb of sequence data. A later analysis re-examined previously published TCR beta repertoires from about 670 donors and added high-resolution HLA genotyping to investigate patterns of TCR occurrence. Of the approximately 400 genotyped donors, 70% to 90% were placed in the genetic ancestry cluster associated with self-reported Caucasian donors. Donor age, sex, ethnicity and CMV serostatus were collected together with the repertoire data. Both class I and class II loci were covered by HLA typing, at four-digit resolution. High-throughput TCR immunosequencing, statistical association of individual TCRs with disease status, and machine learning were combined to predict cytomegalovirus infection status. In the later analysis, no new phenotypic data were used to find candidate immune exposures; instead, reliance was placed on TCR beta sequences and their occurrence across donors. To decide whether each TCR beta V gene segment behaved as functional or pseudogenic, an earlier analysis of some 600 of the donors relied on high-throughput TCR beta sequencing. A separate validation cohort of 100 to 150 different subjects was used in addition to the approximately 700-subject first cohort. The study was designed to test whether signatures of past pathogen exposure could be identified by cataloging public T cell receptors. A later genetic analysis took genome-wide SNP genotypes for about 55% of the 666 donors and used that subset as a discovery cohort. Because of strong linkage in the cohort, five DR-DQ haplotypes were treated as single units for association and clustering. Typing coverage varied by locus: about 629-630 donors for A, B, C, DRB1 and DQB1; more than 500 for DQA1; over 600 for DPA1; roughly 450 for DPB1. Among 350 to 400 genotyped donors of the cohort, an average of about 240,000 unique TCR beta nucleotide sequences were sequenced per donor, roughly 20% of them non-productive. An early release that covered some 630 HLA-typed donors contained about 290 gigabases of sequencing data and about 93 million unique TCR sequences. Using immunosequencing, the study profiled T cell repertoires from 550 to 750 subjects and related those repertoires to cytomegalovirus serostatus. All discovery cohort repertoires had been generated using a single sequencing platform.

Findings and caveats that apply to the study as a whole: In a later analysis, HLA-associated TCR beta chains were found to be more clonally expanded and to have lower generation probabilities than equally common non-associated chains. The study listed 164 TCR beta chains as associated with cytomegalovirus. A later analysis found that most CMV-associated TCR beta chains appeared HLA-restricted, with HLA associations seemingly driven largely by CMV exposure. A later genetic analysis associated a missense DCLRE1C variant with V-gene and J-gene trimming of TCR beta chains, and an independent cohort replicated the association. The classifier was reported to diagnose cytomegalovirus status with high specificity and sensitivity in both the original cohort and the validation cohort. Assigning TCR associations to individual alleles was difficult when HLA alleles, especially DR and DQ, strongly co-occurred. In this cohort, only TCR beta chains were sequenced, and detectable features were limited by the absence of alpha or paired-chain data. A group of highly shared sequence variants was considered likely to be a technical artifact of the sequencing pipeline. A further reported finding was that TCR beta sequences accurately predicted the HLA-A and HLA-B alleles for most subjects in the first cohort. In an earlier analysis of approximately 590 of the donors, most TCR beta V segments appeared in productive rearrangements about 87% or about 30% of the time, broadly matching IMGT annotations. While some public TCRs were present in many individuals, most TCR sequences turned up only very rarely across donors. At a false discovery rate of 0.05, a later analysis linked under 20,000 TCR beta sequences to specific HLA alleles. The earlier analysis of 450 to 700 of the donors excluded about 16 rarely observed V segments, including chromosome 9 orphons, because counts were too low. In a later genetic analysis, fewer N-insertions in productive TCRs were reported among donors in an Asian-associated ancestry cluster than the 666-donor mean. CMV serostatus was the only immune exposure information available for the cohort. Because the 87-base-pair reads could not distinguish some IMGT-functional V segments, including TRBV6-2 and TRBV6-3, those segments were excluded. A later analysis found that TCR association rates varied across HLA loci, with DRB1 alleles showing the most associated TCRs and HLA-C alleles the fewest. Three of the identified cytomegalovirus-associated TCR beta chains were confirmed in vitro to be specific for cytomegalovirus antigens. HLA typing was unavailable for some donors at each locus, so association tests used only the typed subset. The presence/absence analyses assumed that sequencing depth was roughly uniform across donors, and that assumption may not be true. Linkage disequilibrium might explain the correlated functional status among segregating V segments, but an unknown experimental factor could not be ruled out. According to a later analysis, parvovirus B19, influenza, CMV and Epstein-Barr virus appeared linked to several top co-occurrence clusters. The authors suggested that the approach could potentially be generalized to other disease states and immunological phenotypes.

CDR1 and CDR2 were assigned from the germline V gene as SGHDN and FVKESK. Including cysteine and phenylalanine, the CDR3 has 14 amino acids. The CDR3 DNA has 42 bases and is translated from base 1. Ends trimmed: V by 4 bases, J by 8 bases; bases unmatched to a gene: 5. The cohort comprised around 700 healthy bone marrow donors. At the time of sampling, every cohort member was nominally healthy, though immune exposures that went unrecorded were likely present. Of the 700 or so cohort members, around 290 had positive CMV serostatus and roughly 350 had negative CMV serostatus, and CMV serostatus was not recorded for the donor. Each donor provided a peripheral blood sample, and peripheral blood mononuclear cells were used for TCR beta sequencing. The Qiagen DNeasy Blood Extraction Kit was used to extract genomic DNA from the blood cell samples. The library was made by the immunoSEQ multiplex PCR assay. The multiplex PCR relied on a mix of 60 forward primers for TCR Vbeta segments and 13 reverse primers for TCR Jbeta segments. A multiplex PCR assay on genomic DNA amplified the CDR3 region of rearranged TCR beta genes. The amplified TCR beta libraries were sequenced on the Illumina HiSeq System as 87-base-pair reads. In the authors' own workflow: Across the 670 or so repertoires, a later analysis counted some 80 million unique TCR beta chains, roughly 11 million of which were shared by at least two donors. A nearest-neighbor algorithm error-corrected the raw reads and collapsed the reads into unique sequences, merging closely related sequences to remove PCR and sequencing errors. CDR3 sequences were aligned to IMGT reference sequences to assign V, D and J gene segments. For a sequence to be retained, a match of at least six nucleotides was required to both a V gene segment and a J gene segment. A rearrangement counted as productive if the CDR3 had no stop codons and remained in frame with V and J, and every other rearrangement counted as non-productive. CDR3 was defined according to IMGT convention as the region running from the second conserved V-encoded cysteine to the conserved J-encoded phenylalanine. In an earlier analysis of 500 to 650 of the donors, sequences lacking an unambiguous match to a single V gene segment were excluded. An earlier analysis of several hundred of the donors called V segments functional above 56.7% productive rearrangements and segregating when the between-donor standard deviation exceeded 5%. A statistical classification framework was built to diagnose cytomegalovirus status from the catalog of TCR beta chain sequences. V and J gene assignment, in a later analysis, came from comparing TCR nucleotide sequences with IMGT/GENE-DB human TR gene sequences. In a later analysis, CDR3 sequences and most-parsimonious VDJ recombination scenarios were assigned using the TCRdist pipeline. In a later analysis, each TCR beta chain was defined by its CDR3 amino acid sequence together with its V-gene family, and reads without a unique V-gene family were excluded. A later analysis removed 550 to 700 highly shared, low-generation-probability nucleotide sequences to deal with suspected cross-contamination and a sequencing artifact. In a later analysis, a clonal expansion index was calculated for each public chain from normalized within-repertoire ranks of inferred template counts. In a later analysis, generation probabilities were computed with a VDJ recombination model fitted to out-of-frame rearrangements, and the resulting probabilities were checked against IGoR. In a later analysis, hypergeometric tests were used to score TCR-TCR, TCR-HLA and TCR-CMV co-occurrence, with a repertoire-size bias correction applied to TCR pairs. In a later analysis, false discovery rates were estimated by permuting HLA or CMV assignments 20 times. In a later analysis, co-occurring TCRs were grouped with DBSCAN, and TCRdist sequence similarity was added when clustering was performed within HLA-allele-positive subsets. Co-occurrence clustering excluded repertoires with fewer than 30,000 or more than 120,000 public chains, plus five with anomalous nucleotide sharing. The source is immuneACCESS, and TCRdb retained only in-frame sequences with V and J called. Part of the clones is not carried over; for the studies checked, unresolved V genes explain less than half of this, and the remainder is unexplained. V and J calls and clone size are as listed in that table; D and trimming were resolved from the DNA. The sample records approximately 140,000 clones, about 76% of which are singletons. 3.5% of the sample comes from the top ten.

On this clone: Its antigen specificity is not known. Within one base of it there is no much larger clone, and no base qualities were kept.

This sequence originates from a human donor in good health. The V gene is TRBV14 and the J gene is TRBJ1-4; TRBD1 aligns with 9 central bases. Sequencing was carried out using PBMCs. In nucleotides, the sequence is TGTGCCAGCAGCCTTCTGGGGACAGGGGAAAAACTGTTTTTT. Its protein reads: CASSLLGTGEKLFF.